The following is a T cell receptor beta chain sequence with its context. A read error may produce the germline difference seen at one junction end. This sample was taken from a study of molecular identifiers for immune sequencing clone quantification. In germline, CDR1 is DFQATT, CDR2 SNEGSKA (reference sequence). This CDR3 has 16 residues. From roughly 21,000 to 960,000 sorted cells, naive CD8 libraries were generated with 10%, 30% or 50% RNA. Sorting captured naive CD8 T cells as CD8+CD4-CCR7+CD45RA+. Using its own MiXCR run on the PCR reads, TCRdb lists one record per CDR3 protein. This table holds around 460,000 distinct CDR3 sequences, about 25% found once.

This clonotype was sampled from a human donor in good health. Some libraries in this study had Jurkat cell RNA spiked in. The sequenced sample consisted of naive CD8+ T cells from blood, with Jurkat cell RNA spiked in. The subset here: FACS-sorted CD8+CD4-CCR7+CD45RA+ naive T cells. V usage is TRBV20-1 and J usage is TRBJ1-2; D gene ambiguous. In nucleotides, the CDR3 is TGCAGAGCTAGAGATCCTACAGATATTACCCCCTATGGCTACACCTTC. Translated: CRARDPTDITPYGYTF.